One and the same sample provided the 6 T cell receptor beta chains below, sequenced in a study of cytomegalovirus exposure and HLA in healthy donors. Both 60 Vbeta primers and 13 Jbeta primers went into the PCR. Profiled with immunoSEQ multiplex PCR; TCRdb holds only in-frame clones, not every one. This repertoire shows about 180,000 clones, approximately 84% found once; its top ten account for 4.8%. Sequenced material: PBMCs. All receptors come from a girl aged 10 to 17 in good health and CMV-seropositive.

The rearrangement links TRBV28 to TRBJ1-2; D remains unclear. From germline, CDR1 is MDHEN and CDR2 SYDVKM. This CDR3 is built from 15 residues. The V gene lost 5 bases and the J gene lost 3 bases, with 16 bases spanning the gap. The CDR3 loop is CASSANLEGYYGYTF. CDR3 nucleotides: TGTGCCAGCAGTGCAAATTTGGAGGGATACTATGGCTACACCTTC.

The V gene is TRBV15, the J gene TRBJ2-3; 8 bases agree with TRBD1. The junction had 7 bases not matched to a gene; V was cut back by 5 bases and J by 3 bases. Per germline, CDR1 LNHNV and CDR2 YYDKDF (reference sequence). The CDR3 runs 15 residues. The CDR3 loop is CATSWDRKRTDTQYF. CDR3 bases: TGTGCCACCAGCTGGGACAGGAAACGTACAGATACGCAGTATTTT.

The V call is TRBV5-4, the J call TRBJ2-7, with D possibly being TRBD2 (6 bases). Looked up from germline, CDR1 is SGHNT and CDR2 is YYREEE (reference sequence). The CDR3 length is 13 residues. V was trimmed by 0 bases and J by 5 bases, leaving 9 bases between them. The CDR3 DNA reads TGTGCCAGCAGCTTGGCCACGGGGGACGAGCAGTACTTC. Protein: CASSLATGDEQYF.

The rearrangement uses TRBV11-3 and TRBJ2-2, with 9 bases lining up with TRBD2. Trimming took 5 bases from V and 4 from J; bases not matched to a gene: 17. Germline assignment: CDR1 SGHNT and CDR2 YENEEA. The CDR3 spans 19 residues. This chain's CDR3 is CASSPRGGSGGSSTGELFF. The DNA for the CDR3 is TGTGCCAGCAGCCCGCGGGGCGGTAGCGGGGGATCCAGCACCGGGGAGCTGTTTTTT.

In its sample, this clone was seen a few times. The CDR3 region is CASSLVSPGGRNYGYTF. In DNA form, the CDR3 reads TGTGCCAGCAGCTTAGTATCTCCTGGGGGGAGGAACTATGGCTACACCTTC. V and J are TRBV7-9 and TRBJ1-2; maybe TRBD1 (5 bases). Germline V CDR1 and CDR2: SEHNR, FQNEAQ (reference sequence). The CDR3 is made up of 17 amino acids. Trimming shortened V by 1 base and J by 2 bases, and 17 bases separated the two germline ends.

This chain links TRBV13 with TRBJ2-5, with TRBD1 matching over 10 bases. V trimming: 3 bases; J trimming: 5 bases; junction bases outside the gene matches: 9. This CDR3 comprises 16 residues. Germline V gene sequence: CDR1 PRHDT, CDR2 FYEKMQ (reference sequence). DNA of the CDR3: TGTGCCAGCAGCTTTCTCCGGGACAGGGGTCGGGAGACCCAGTACTTC. Its protein product is CASSFLRDRGRETQYF.